Below, 25 T cell receptor beta chains from the same sample are listed, as sequenced in a study of vaccination and CD4 T cells after COVID-19. This sample's treatment: roughly 10-day PBMC culture with coronavirus spike peptide pools or control peptides (ViraFEST assay). The Oncomine TCR Beta short-read assay sequenced DNA from cultured CD4+ T cells. TCRdb ran MiXCR on the PCR reads and lists one entry per CDR3 protein. The sample has 8,500 to 10,000 distinct CDR3 sequences, roughly 60% seen once. The antigens these receptors bind are not known. The sequencing sample was made of CD4+ T cells from blood, cultured in vitro. The source is a human donor who had recovered from COVID-19.

The chain recombines TRBV20-1 with TRBJ2-5, with D possibly TRBD1 on 6 matching bases. In germline, CDR1 is DFQATT, CDR2 SNEGSKA (reference sequence). V lost 4 bases and J lost 5, with 14 bases in between. This CDR3 is 13 amino acids long. The CDR3 bases are TGCAGTGCTAAAACAGGGATAGTGGAGACCCAGTACTTC. It translates to CSAKTGIVETQYF.

This sequence joins TRBV12-3 or TRBV12-4 and TRBJ1-2; D is perhaps TRBD1 (5 bases). Trimming removed 3 bases at V and 0 bases at J, with 11 bases between. The CDR3 spans 15 residues. CDR3 sequence reads: CASSFGTFANYGYTF. Written as DNA, the CDR3 is TGTGCCAGCAGTTTTGGGACTTTCGCTAACTATGGCTACACCTTC.

V and J are TRBV6-1 and TRBJ2-1; maybe TRBD1 (5 bases). V lost 2 bases and J 8 bases, leaving 16 bases between the germline ends. Germline-derived CDR1 and CDR2 are MNHNS and SASEGT. The CDR3 runs 15 residues. DNA for the CDR3: TGTGCCAGCAGTGAATATCTGTCCAGGGTCTATGAGCAGTTCTTC. As protein: CASSEYLSRVYEQFF.

This clonotype counts as large. The chain is built from TRBV30 and TRBJ1-5, with D uncertain. Germline CDR1 reads GTSNPN; CDR2 reads SVGIG (reference sequence). The CDR3 is 13 residues long. V was trimmed by 0 bases and J by 0 bases, leaving 3 bases between them. CDR3 residues: CAWSVNSNQPQHF. CDR3 bases: TGTGCCTGGAGTGTGAATAGCAATCAGCCCCAGCATTTT.

The rearrangement uses TRBV5-4 and TRBJ2-2, with 7 bases matching TRBD1. The V and J ends lost 4 bases and 2 bases, in that order; junction bases with no gene match: 8. The CDR3 runs to 16 residues. The germline CDR1 and CDR2 sequences are SGHNT and YYREEE (reference sequence). The CDR3 protein is CASSLDRMTNTGELFF. In DNA form, the CDR3 reads TGTGCCAGCAGCCTGGACAGGATGACAAACACCGGGGAGCTGTTTTTT.

The chain carries TRBV14 and TRBJ2-1; D possibly corresponds to TRBD2 (6 bases). Germline V gene lookup returns CDR1 SGHDN and CDR2 FVKESK. The V gene lost 0 bases and the J gene lost 8 bases, with 11 bases spanning the gap. The CDR3 runs to 14 residues. CDR3 residues: CASSQDLTSYEQFF. As DNA, the CDR3 is TGTGCCAGCAGCCAAGATCTAACTAGCTATGAGCAGTTCTTC. The whole variable domain, remainder taken from reference TRBV14 and TRBJ2-1, is EAGVTQFPSHSVIEKGQTVTLRCDPISGHDNLYWYRRVMGKEIKFLLHFVKESKQDESGMPNNRFLAERTGGTYSTLKVQPAELEDSGVYFCASSQDLTSYEQFFGPGTRLTVL.

The rearrangement joins TRBV6-1 to TRBJ1-5, with D possibly matching TRBD1 (6 bases). The CDR3 has 15 residues. V lost 6 bases to trimming and J lost 6 bases, with 18 bases between them. The germline V gene encodes CDR1 MNHNS and CDR2 SASEGT. CDR3 in amino acids: CASRRLQGSGQPQHF. CDR3 in DNA: TGTGCCAGCAGGAGACTACAGGGAAGTGGTCAGCCCCAGCATTTT.

V usage is TRBV7-6 and J usage is TRBJ2-7; maybe TRBD1 (6 bases). The DNA end is a closer match to TRBJ2-5, so the J assignment may be wrong. The CDR3 length is 14 residues. CDR1 SGHVS and CDR2 FNYEAQ come from the germline V gene. The CDR3 loop is CASSLGTVKETQYF. For the CDR3, the DNA is TGTGCCAGCAGCTTAGGGACAGTAAAAGAGACCCAGTACTTC.

This chain links TRBV7-2 with TRBJ2-2; D unclear. V lost 5 bases and J lost 6, with 7 bases in between. The V gene's germline CDR1 is SGHTA and CDR2 FQGNSA. The CDR3 covers 12 residues. CDR3 amino acids: CASSEPPGELFF. CDR3 bases: TGTGCCAGCAGCGAACCCCCCGGGGAGCTGTTTTTT.

This chain uses TRBV2 with TRBJ1-6; 7 nucleotides align to TRBD1. The CDR3 runs to 15 residues. J was trimmed by 9 bases and V by 11 bases; bases with no gene match: 16. Germline CDR1 reads SNHLY; CDR2 reads FYNNEI. CDR3 amino acids: CAGNYRGPGGSPLHF. The CDR3 DNA follows: TGTGCCGGCAATTATAGGGGGCCAGGGGGTTCACCCCTCCACTTT.

This clonotype turned up a few times. The rearrangement uses TRBV5-5 and TRBJ1-5, with a weak D call TRBD1 (6 bases). The germline CDR1 and CDR2 sequences are SGHKS and YYEKEE (reference sequence). The CDR3 totals 17 residues. The V end was cut by 3 bases, the J end by 0 bases, with 16 bases between. The CDR3 sequence is CASSWQPTGYSNQPQHF. The DNA of the CDR3 is TGTGCCAGCAGCTGGCAACCGACAGGATATAGCAATCAGCCCCAGCATTTT.

V usage is TRBV2 and J usage is TRBJ2-3; 8 positions agree with TRBD2. Germline loops: CDR1 SNHLY, CDR2 FYNNEI. CDR3 length: 15 amino acids. V lost 10 bases, J lost 3 bases, and 12 bases stayed unmatched. Here the CDR3 DNA reads TGTGCCACCTCGGGGGGGCGCATAAGGACAGATACGCAGTATTTT. It translates to CATSGGRIRTDTQYF.

The chain combines TRBV2 with TRBJ1-2, with D hard to call. Germline V CDR1 and CDR2: SNHLY, FYNNEI. V was cut by 4 bases and J by 7 bases, with 10 bases left in between. The CDR3 loop spans 12 amino acids. The CDR3 DNA reads as TGTGCCAGCAGTGTATGGGCGAGTGGCTACACCTTC. Translated, it gives CASSVWASGYTF.

CDR3 nucleotide sequence: TGTGCCAGTAGTCCACTAGACTCTGGAAACACCATATATTTT. Amino acid sequence: CASSPLDSGNTIYF. The J gene is TRBJ1-3, the V gene TRBV19; no clear D. The CDR3 covers 14 residues. CDR1 and CDR2 (germline): LNHDA, SQIVND (reference sequence). Trimming took off 5 bases at V and 0 bases at J, with 8 bases between the two ends.

This clonotype was observed once. This chain links TRBV20-1 with TRBJ2-3; D is possibly TRBD2 (5 bases). The CDR3 consists of 15 residues. Trimming took 3 bases from V and 2 from J, leaving 15 bases between them. In germline, CDR1 is DFQATT, CDR2 SNEGSKA (reference sequence). Here the CDR3 DNA reads TGCAGTGCTAGGAATCCGCGGGCCCCCACAGATACGCAGTATTTT. It translates to CSARNPRAPTDTQYF.

This clonotype was counted between two and nine times. The chain recombines TRBV20-1 with TRBJ2-7; perhaps TRBD1 as D (5 bases). Germline-derived CDR1 and CDR2 are DFQATT and SNEGSKA (reference sequence). This CDR3 region has 12 residues. V was trimmed by 5 bases and J by 4 bases, leaving 12 bases between them. CDR3 sequence reads: CSASQVIYEQYF. The CDR3 coding sequence is TGCAGTGCTTCACAGGTCATTTACGAGCAGTACTTC.

This clonotype was picked up a small number of times. In DNA, the CDR3 is TGTGCCAGCAGTCTTGTCCGGCCCCAGGGCTACACCTTC. Its translation: CASSLVRPQGYTF. The genes are TRBV6-1 and TRBJ1-2; D unresolved. V lost 5 bases and J lost 8, with 15 bases in between. Germline V lookup: CDR1 MNHNS, CDR2 SASEGT. The CDR3 runs 13 residues.

This clonotype was detected a few times. V usage is TRBV7-2 and J usage is TRBJ1-2; no definite D call. Germline CDR1 SGHTA, CDR2 FQGNSA. CDR3 size: 12 residues. Trimming took 1 base from V and 12 from J, leaving 12 bases between them. The CDR3 nucleotides read TGTGCCAGCAGCTTAGATGGGCCGCGACACACCTTC. This sequence encodes CASSLDGPRHTF. The entire variable domain, with the rest obtained from reference TRBV7-2 and TRBJ1-2, is as follows: GAGVSQSPSNKVTEKGKDVELRCDPISGHTALYWYRQSLGQGLEFLIYFQGNSAPDKSGLPSDRFSAERTGGSVSTLTIQRTQQEDSAVYLCASSLDGPRHTFGSGTRLTVV.

This CDR3 is CSARSDGNQPQHF. Written as DNA, the CDR3 is TGCAGTGCTAGATCTGACGGCAATCAGCCCCAGCATTTT. The chain joins TRBV20-1 to TRBJ1-5; D remains unclear. Germline V lookup: CDR1 DFQATT, CDR2 SNEGSKA (reference sequence). V was pared by 2 bases and J by 2 bases, with 7 bases between. The CDR3 runs to 13 residues.

By sample fraction, this clonotype is medium-sized. CDR3 nucleotide sequence: TGTGCCACCAGCTGGGGGGATCAGCCCCAGCATTTT. Encoded protein: CATSWGDQPQHF. The chain links TRBV24-1 to TRBJ1-5; maybe TRBD1 (5 bases). The CDR3 extends over 12 amino acids. V was cut by 7 bases and J by 5 bases, with 8 bases left in between. Per the germline V gene, CDR1 is KGHDR and CDR2 is SFDVKD.

The V and J genes are TRBV4-1 and TRBJ1-2; the match to TRBD1 covers 7 bases. The germline V gene encodes CDR1 MGHRA and CDR2 YSYEKL. This CDR3 is 14 amino acids long. The V gene end was trimmed by 3 bases and the J gene end by 3 bases; junction bases not matched to a gene: 4. CDR3 sequence reads: CASSQTGFDYGYTF. As DNA, the CDR3 is TGCGCCAGCAGCCAGACAGGGTTTGACTATGGCTACACCTTC.

V and J are TRBV20-1 and TRBJ1-6; possible D gene TRBD1, 5 bases. Germline V lookup: CDR1 DFQATT, CDR2 SNEGSKA (reference sequence). Between the trimmed V and J ends, which lost 1 base and 5 bases, there was a span of 15 bases. This CDR3 spans 16 amino acids. The CDR3 spells CSARVSRGRDNSPLHF. Written as DNA, the CDR3 is TGCAGTGCTAGAGTTTCCCGGGGACGCGATAATTCACCCCTCCACTTT.

Here the CDR3 reads CAWSGYDEQFF. As DNA, the CDR3 is TGTGCCTGGAGTGGGTACGATGAGCAGTTCTTC. V gene TRBV30 combines with J gene TRBJ2-1, with unresolved D. The CDR3 totals 11 residues. CDR1 is GTSNPN, CDR2 SVGIG, per germline (reference sequence). Trimming left V 1 base short and J 8 bases short, with 6 bases between.

The V gene is TRBV19, the J gene TRBJ1-5; 7 bases line up with TRBD1. The J segment lost 3 bases and the V segment lost 4 bases, leaving 9 bases of the junction unmatched. The germline CDR1 and CDR2 sequences are LNHDA and SQIVND (reference sequence). This CDR3 is 16 amino acids long. The DNA of the CDR3 is TGTGCCAGTAGTAGGGACAGCCCCCTAAACAATCAGCCCCAGCATTTT. This codes for CASSRDSPLNNQPQHF.

The chain recombines TRBV6-1 with TRBJ1-5, with TRBD1 as a possible D gene (5 bases). The germline V and J ends were trimmed by 10 bases and 6 bases, with 16 bases remaining between them. The CDR3 contains 13 residues. Germline loops: CDR1 MNHNS, CDR2 SASEGT. The CDR3 here is CATRAEGTQPQHF. The DNA for the CDR3 is TGTGCCACCCGTGCGGAAGGGACTCAGCCCCAGCATTTT.